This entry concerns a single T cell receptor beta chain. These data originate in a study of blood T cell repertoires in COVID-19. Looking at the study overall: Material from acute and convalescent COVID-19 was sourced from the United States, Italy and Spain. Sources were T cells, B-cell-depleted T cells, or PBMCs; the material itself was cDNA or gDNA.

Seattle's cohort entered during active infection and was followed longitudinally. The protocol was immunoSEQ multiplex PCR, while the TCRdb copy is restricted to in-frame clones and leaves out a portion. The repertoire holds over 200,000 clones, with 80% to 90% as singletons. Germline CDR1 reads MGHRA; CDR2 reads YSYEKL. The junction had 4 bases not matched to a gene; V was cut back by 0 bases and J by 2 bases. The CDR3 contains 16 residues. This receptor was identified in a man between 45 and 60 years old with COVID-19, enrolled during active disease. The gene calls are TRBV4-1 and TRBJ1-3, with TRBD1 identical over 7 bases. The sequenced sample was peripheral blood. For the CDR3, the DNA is TGCGCCAGCAGCCAAGAGCCCACAGGGGCTGGAAACACCATATATTTT. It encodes CASSQEPTGAGNTIYF.